This TCR beta chain was profiled in a study of PD-1 blockade in classical Hodgkin lymphoma. Study-level findings and limits: Causes of the repertoire differences remain undefined, possibly disease activity or prior therapy.

Worth noting for this clone: What it binds is not known.

Specified time point: cycle 4 day 1 (C4D1), after 6 weeks of nivolumab. After autologous stem cell transplantation all patients relapsed, and prior brentuximab vedotin exposure differed between cohorts. Thawed PBMCs were the source of CD8+ T cells, obtained through magnetic negative selection. Germline V lookup: CDR1 SNHLY, CDR2 FYNNEI. CDR3 length equals 15 residues. Trimming took 5 bases from V and 1 from J; bases not matched to a gene: 4. Sequenced by immunoSEQ multiplex PCR; TCRdb stores in-frame clones only, minus some. Of 13,000 to 15,000 clones in the sample, 75% to 90% were seen once. This TCR came from a human donor with classical Hodgkin lymphoma. The sequencing here drew on CD8+ T cells from blood, taken before the fourth cycle of nivolumab. This chain joins TRBV2 and TRBJ2-3; 9 nucleotides match TRBD1. CDR3 region: CASSYRGRGTDTQYF. The CDR3 region has the DNA TGTGCCAGCAGTTACAGGGGGCGCGGCACAGATACGCAGTATTTT. The complete variable domain, with remaining parts taken from reference TRBV2 and TRBJ2-3, reads EPEVTQTPSHQVTQMGQEVILRCVPISNHLYFYWYRQILGQKVEFLVSFYNNEISEKSEIFDDQFSVERPDGSNFTLKIRSTKLEDSAMYFCASSYRGRGTDTQYFGPGTRLTVL.